The next 3 T cell receptor beta chains were all read from a single sample in a study of beta chain features in type 1 diabetes. TCRB transcripts that were expressed got sequenced, as all of the isolated RNA had been reverse transcribed. Clones were sequenced by immunoSEQ multiplex PCR, and TCRdb holds only the in-frame ones, with some missing. The sample consists of 150,000 or so clones, roughly 11% of them appearing once. The sequencing input was central memory CD4+ T cells from blood. These receptors all come from a man aged 18 to 30 in good health.

This clone occurred once. V is TRBV28 and J is TRBJ1-1; no firm D call. The germline V gene has CDR1 MDHEN and CDR2 SYDVKM. Trimming took off 7 bases at V and 10 bases at J, with 25 bases between the two ends. CDR3 length: 15 amino acids. CDR3 nucleotides: TGTGCCAGCATAGGTTCTGTGGGTAGTTGGGTCACAGCTTTCTTT. Translation gives CASIGSVGSWVTAFF.

Regarding this clone: Additional DNA sequences in this sample encode the identical CDR3. This chain links TRBV30 with TRBJ1-1, with 8 nucleotides matching TRBD1. This CDR3 is built from 12 residues. The V segment lost 7 bases and the J segment 6 bases; nucleotides outside the gene matches: 7. Germline CDR1 GTSNPN, CDR2 SVGIG (reference sequence). CDR3 bases: TGTGCCTTTCGCAGGGGGCGGGCTGAAGCTTTCTTT. This codes for CAFRRGRAEAFF.

This clone showed up just a few times. The chain uses TRBV5-1 and TRBJ2-1; 7 bases agree with TRBD2. Germline V gene data show CDR1 as SGHRS and CDR2 as YFSETQ. V lost 0 bases, J lost 9 bases, and 12 bases stayed unmatched. The CDR3 is made up of 16 amino acids. The CDR3 here is CASSLAPGGDGGEQFF. The CDR3 nucleotides are TGCGCCAGCAGCTTGGCCCCGGGAGGAGATGGGGGTGAGCAGTTCTTC.